The TCR beta chain described here comes from a study of response to subunit inactivated influenza vaccine. Overall study results and limits: Each seasonal flu vaccination may recruit only limited new T cells, authors suggested.

TCRdb reprocessed the RT-PCR reads with MiXCR, giving one entry per CDR3 protein. The sample holds fewer than 700,000 distinct CDR3 sequences, around 13% seen once. Of note for this clonotype: Its antigen is not identified.

Trimming shortened V by 5 bases and J by 8 bases, and 15 bases separated the two germline ends. Germline V CDR1 and CDR2: MNHEY, SMNVEV (reference sequence). The CDR3 is 13 residues long. This chain connects TRBV27 to TRBJ1-2; D unclear. This TCR came from a man aged 45-65 years who received an inactivated influenza vaccine. This sample comprised PBMCs from blood, obtained roughly 48 days after vaccination. The chain's CDR3 is CASSLGPRSGYTF. The DNA of the CDR3 is TGTGCCAGCAGTCTCGGACCCCGCTCGGGCTACACCTTC.